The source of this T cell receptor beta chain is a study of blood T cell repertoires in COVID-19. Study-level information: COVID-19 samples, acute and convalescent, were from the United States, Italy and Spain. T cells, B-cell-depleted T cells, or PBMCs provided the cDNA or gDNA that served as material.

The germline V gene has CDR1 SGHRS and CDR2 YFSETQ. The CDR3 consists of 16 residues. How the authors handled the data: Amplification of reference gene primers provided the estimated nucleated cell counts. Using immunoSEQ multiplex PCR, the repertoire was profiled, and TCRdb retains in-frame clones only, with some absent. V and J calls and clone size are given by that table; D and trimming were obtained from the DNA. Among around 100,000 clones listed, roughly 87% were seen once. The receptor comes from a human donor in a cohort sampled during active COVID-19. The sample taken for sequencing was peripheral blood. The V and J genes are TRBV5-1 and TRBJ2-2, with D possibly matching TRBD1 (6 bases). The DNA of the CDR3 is TGCGCATCTCAGGGGCCCCAGCACCTGAACACCGGGGAGCTGTTTTTT. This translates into CASQGPQHLNTGELFF.